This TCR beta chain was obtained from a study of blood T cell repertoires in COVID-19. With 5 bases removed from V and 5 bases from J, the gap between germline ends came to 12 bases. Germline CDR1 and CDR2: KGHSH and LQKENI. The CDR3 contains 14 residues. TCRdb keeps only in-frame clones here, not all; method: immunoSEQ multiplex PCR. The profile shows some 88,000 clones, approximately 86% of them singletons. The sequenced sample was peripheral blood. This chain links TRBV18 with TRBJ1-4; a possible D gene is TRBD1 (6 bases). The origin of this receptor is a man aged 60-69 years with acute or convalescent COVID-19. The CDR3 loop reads CASSAGASNEKLFF. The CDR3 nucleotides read TGTGCCAGCTCAGCAGGGGCCTCGAATGAAAAACTGTTTTTT.